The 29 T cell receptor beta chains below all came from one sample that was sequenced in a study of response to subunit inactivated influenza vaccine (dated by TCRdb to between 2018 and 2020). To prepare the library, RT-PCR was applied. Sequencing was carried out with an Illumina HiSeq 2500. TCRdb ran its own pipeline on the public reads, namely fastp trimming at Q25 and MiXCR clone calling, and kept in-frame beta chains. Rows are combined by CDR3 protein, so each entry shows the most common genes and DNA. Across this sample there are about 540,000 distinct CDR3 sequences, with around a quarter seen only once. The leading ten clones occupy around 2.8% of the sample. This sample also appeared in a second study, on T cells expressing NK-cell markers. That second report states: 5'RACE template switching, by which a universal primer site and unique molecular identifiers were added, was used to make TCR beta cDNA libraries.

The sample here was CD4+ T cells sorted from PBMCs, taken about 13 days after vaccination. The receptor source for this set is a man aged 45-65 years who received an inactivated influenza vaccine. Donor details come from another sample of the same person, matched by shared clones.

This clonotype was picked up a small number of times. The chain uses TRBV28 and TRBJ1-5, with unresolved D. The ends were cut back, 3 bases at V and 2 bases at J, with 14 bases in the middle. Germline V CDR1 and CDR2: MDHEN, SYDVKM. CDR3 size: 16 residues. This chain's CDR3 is CASSFLTSDGNQPQHF. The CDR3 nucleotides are TGTGCCAGCAGTTTTTTAACCTCCGATGGCAATCAGCCCCAGCATTTT.

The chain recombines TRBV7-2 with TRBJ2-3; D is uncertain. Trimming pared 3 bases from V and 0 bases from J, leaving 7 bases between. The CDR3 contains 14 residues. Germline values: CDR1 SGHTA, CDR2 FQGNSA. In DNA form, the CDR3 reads TGTGCCAGCAGCTTTACCTCTAGCACAGATACGCAGTATTTT. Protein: CASSFTSSTDTQYF.

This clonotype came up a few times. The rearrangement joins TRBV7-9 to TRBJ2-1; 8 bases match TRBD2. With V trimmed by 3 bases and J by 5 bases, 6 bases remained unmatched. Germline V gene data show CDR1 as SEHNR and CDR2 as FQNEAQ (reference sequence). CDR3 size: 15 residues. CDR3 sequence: CASSFPGGPDNEQFF. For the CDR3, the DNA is TGTGCCAGCAGCTTTCCGGGGGGGCCGGACAATGAGCAGTTCTTC.

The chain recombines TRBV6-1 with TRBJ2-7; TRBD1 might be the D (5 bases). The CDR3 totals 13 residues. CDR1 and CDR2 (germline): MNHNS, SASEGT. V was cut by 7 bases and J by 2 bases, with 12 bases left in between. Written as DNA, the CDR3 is TGTGCCAGCAAGGACATACTCACCTACGAGCAGTACTTC. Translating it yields CASKDILTYEQYF.

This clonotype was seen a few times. For the CDR3, the DNA is TGCGCCAGCAGCCAAGACGGGCTGAACTACAATGAGCAGTTCTTC. This sequence encodes CASSQDGLNYNEQFF. V and J are TRBV4-3 and TRBJ2-1, with D uncertain. CDR3 length: 15 residues. Germline V gene lookup returns CDR1 LGHNA and CDR2 YSLEER. Trimming left V 0 bases short and J 3 bases short, with 9 bases between.

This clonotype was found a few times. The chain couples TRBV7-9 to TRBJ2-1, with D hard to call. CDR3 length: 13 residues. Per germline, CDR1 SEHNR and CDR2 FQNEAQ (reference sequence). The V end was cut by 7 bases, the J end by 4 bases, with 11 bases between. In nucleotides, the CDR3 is TGTGCCAGCAACACACAAGCTTACAATGAGCAGTTCTTC. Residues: CASNTQAYNEQFF.

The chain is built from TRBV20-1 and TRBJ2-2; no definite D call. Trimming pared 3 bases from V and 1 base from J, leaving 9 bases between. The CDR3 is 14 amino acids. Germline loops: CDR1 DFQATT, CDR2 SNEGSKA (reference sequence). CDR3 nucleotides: TGCAGTGCTAGTGCCAGGCGGAACACCGGGGAGCTGTTTTTT. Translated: CSASARRNTGELFF.

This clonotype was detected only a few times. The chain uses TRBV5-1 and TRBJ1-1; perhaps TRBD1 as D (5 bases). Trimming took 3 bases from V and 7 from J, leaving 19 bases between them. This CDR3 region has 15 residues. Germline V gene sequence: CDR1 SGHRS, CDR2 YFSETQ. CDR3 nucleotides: TGCGCCAGCAGCTCGGGGGGTACGGCAGCCAGTGAAGCTTTCTTT. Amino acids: CASSSGGTAASEAFF.

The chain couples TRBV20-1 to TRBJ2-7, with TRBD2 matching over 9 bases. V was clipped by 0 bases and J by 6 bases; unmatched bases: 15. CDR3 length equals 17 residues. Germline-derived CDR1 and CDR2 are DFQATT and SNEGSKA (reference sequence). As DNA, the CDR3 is TGCAGTGCTAGAGATCTTCTTGCGGGAGGGCCGCTTGGCGAGCAGTACTTC. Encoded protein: CSARDLLAGGPLGEQYF.

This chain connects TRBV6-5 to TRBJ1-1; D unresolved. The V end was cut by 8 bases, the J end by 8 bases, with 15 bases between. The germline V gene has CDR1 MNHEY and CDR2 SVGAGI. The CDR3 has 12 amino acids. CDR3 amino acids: CASGQLGSEAFF. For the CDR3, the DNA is TGTGCCAGCGGGCAATTGGGGAGCGAAGCTTTCTTT.

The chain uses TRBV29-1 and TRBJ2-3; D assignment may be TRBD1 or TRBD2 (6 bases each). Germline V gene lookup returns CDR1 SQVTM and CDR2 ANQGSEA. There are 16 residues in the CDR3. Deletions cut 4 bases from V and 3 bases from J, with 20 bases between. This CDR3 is CSVGGGSGGGTDTQYF. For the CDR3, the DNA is TGCAGCGTTGGGGGTGGGTCAGGAGGGGGAACAGATACGCAGTATTTT.

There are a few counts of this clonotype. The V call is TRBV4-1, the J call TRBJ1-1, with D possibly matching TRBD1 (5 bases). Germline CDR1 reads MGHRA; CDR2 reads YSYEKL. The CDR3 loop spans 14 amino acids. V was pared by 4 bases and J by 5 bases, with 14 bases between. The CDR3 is CASSPRGVKTEAFF. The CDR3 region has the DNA TGCGCCAGCAGCCCCCGGGGGGTAAAGACTGAAGCTTTCTTT.

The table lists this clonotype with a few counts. The CDR3 DNA reads as TGTGCCAGCAGCCCGCTAGCGGGAGGACAGAACACCGGGGAGCTGTTTTTT. Residues: CASSPLAGGQNTGELFF. The chain links TRBV7-3 to TRBJ2-2; 11 bases fit TRBD2. The CDR3 loop spans 17 amino acids. J lost 1 base, V lost 5 bases, and 6 bases had no gene match. Germline-derived CDR1 and CDR2 are SGHTA and FQGTGA.

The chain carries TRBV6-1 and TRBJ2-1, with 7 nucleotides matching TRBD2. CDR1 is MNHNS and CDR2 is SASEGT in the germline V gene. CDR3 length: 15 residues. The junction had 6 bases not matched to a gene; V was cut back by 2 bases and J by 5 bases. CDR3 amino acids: CASSEWASGDNEQFF. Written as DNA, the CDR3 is TGTGCCAGCAGTGAATGGGCTAGCGGAGACAATGAGCAGTTCTTC.

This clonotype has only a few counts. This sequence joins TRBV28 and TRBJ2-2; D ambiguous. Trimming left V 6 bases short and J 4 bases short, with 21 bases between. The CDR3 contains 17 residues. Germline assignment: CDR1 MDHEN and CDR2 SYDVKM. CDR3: CASSPRAGNYLTGELFF. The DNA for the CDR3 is TGTGCCAGCAGCCCCCGTGCAGGCAACTACCTCACCGGGGAGCTGTTTTTT. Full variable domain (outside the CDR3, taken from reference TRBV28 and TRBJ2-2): DVKVTQSSRYLVKRTGEKVFLECVQDMDHENMFWYRQDPGLGLRLIYFSYDVKMKEKGDIPEGYSVSREKKERFSLILESASTNQTSMYLCASSPRAGNYLTGELFFGEGSRLTVL.

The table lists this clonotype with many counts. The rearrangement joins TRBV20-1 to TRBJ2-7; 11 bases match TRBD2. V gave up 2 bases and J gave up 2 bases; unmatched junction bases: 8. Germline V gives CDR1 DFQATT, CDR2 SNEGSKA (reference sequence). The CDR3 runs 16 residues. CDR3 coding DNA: TGCAGTGCTAGACGACCGGGACTAGCGGTGACCTACGAGCAGTACTTC. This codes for CSARRPGLAVTYEQYF.

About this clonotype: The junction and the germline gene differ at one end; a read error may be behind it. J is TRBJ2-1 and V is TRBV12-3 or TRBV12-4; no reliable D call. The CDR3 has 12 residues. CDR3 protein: CASSFTGYRSIF. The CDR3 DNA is TGTGCCAGCAGTTTTACCGGCTACCGGTCGATCTTC.

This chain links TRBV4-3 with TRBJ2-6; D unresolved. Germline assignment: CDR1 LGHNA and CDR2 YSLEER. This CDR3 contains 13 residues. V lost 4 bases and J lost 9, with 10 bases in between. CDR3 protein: CASSRGPGNVLTF. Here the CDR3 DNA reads TGCGCCAGCAGCCGAGGACCCGGCAACGTCCTGACTTTC.

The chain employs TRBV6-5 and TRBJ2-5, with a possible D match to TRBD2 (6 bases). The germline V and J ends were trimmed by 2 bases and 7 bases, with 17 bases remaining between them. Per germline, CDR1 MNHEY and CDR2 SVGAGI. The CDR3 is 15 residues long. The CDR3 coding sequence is TGTGCCAGCAGTTACGATTTAAGCGGAGGGTGGACCCAGTACTTC. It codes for CASSYDLSGGWTQYF.

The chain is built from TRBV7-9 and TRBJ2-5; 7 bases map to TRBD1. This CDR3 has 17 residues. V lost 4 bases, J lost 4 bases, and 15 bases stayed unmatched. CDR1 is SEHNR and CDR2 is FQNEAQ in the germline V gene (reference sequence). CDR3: CASSSFQQGSARETQYF. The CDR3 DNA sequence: TGTGCCAGCAGCTCCTTCCAACAGGGGTCCGCGAGAGAGACCCAGTACTTC.

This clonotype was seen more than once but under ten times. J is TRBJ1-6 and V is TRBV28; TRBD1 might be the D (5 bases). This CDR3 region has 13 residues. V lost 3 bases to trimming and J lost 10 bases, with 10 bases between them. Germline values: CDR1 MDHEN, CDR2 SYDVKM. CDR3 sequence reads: CASSLPGRSPLHF. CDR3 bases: TGTGCCAGCAGTTTGCCAGGGCGCTCACCCCTCCACTTT.

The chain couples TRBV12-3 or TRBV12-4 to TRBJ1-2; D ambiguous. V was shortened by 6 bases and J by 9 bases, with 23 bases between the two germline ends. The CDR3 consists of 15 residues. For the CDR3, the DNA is TGTGCCAGCAGCCCGGTTGCTGGTGGGATAGGAAGCTACACCTTC. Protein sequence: CASSPVAGGIGSYTF.

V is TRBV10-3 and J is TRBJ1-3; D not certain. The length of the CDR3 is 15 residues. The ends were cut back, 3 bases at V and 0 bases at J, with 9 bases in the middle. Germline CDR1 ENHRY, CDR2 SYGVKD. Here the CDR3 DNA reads TGTGCCATCAGTGACGGCGCCCGCTCTGGAAACACCATATATTTT. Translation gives CAISDGARSGNTIYF.

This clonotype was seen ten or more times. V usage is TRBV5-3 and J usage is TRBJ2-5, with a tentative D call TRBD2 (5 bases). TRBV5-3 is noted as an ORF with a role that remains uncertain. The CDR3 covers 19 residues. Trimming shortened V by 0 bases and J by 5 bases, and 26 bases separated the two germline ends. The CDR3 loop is CARSLAGVFSALGSETQYF. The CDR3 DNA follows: TGTGCCAGAAGCTTGGCGGGTGTGTTTAGCGCCCTGGGTAGCGAGACCCAGTACTTC.

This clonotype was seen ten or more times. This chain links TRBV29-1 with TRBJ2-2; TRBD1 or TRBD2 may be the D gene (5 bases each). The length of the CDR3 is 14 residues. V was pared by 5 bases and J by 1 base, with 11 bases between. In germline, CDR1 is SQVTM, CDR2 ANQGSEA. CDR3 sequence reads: CSVSGRVNTGELFF. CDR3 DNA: TGCAGCGTTTCGGGACGGGTGAACACCGGGGAGCTGTTTTTT.

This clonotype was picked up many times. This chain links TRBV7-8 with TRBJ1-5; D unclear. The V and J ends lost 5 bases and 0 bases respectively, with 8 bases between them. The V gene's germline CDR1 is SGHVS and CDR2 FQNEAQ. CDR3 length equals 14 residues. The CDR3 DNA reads TGTGCCAGCAGCCCCGGATATAGCAATCAGCCCCAGCATTTT. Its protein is CASSPGYSNQPQHF.

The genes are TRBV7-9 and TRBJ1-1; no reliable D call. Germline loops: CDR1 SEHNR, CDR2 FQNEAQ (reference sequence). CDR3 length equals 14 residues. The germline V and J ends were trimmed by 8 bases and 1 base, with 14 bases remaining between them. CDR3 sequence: CASLADTSNTEAFF. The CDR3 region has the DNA TGTGCCAGCCTGGCTGACACGTCGAACACTGAAGCTTTCTTT.

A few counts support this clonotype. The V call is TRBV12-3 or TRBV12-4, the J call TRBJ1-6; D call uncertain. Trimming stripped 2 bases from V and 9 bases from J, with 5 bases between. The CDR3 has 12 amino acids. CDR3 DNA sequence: TGTGCCAGCAGTTTACCCTTTTCACCCCTCCACTTT. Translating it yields CASSLPFSPLHF.

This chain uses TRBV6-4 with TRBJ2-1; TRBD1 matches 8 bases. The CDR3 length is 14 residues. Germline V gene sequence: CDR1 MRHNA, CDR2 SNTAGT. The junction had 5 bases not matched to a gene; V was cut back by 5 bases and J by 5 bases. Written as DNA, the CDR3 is TGTGCCAGCAGTCGACGGACAGGGCACAATGAGCAGTTCTTC. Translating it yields CASSRRTGHNEQFF.